The 22 T cell receptor beta chains below come from one sample, sequenced in a study of relationships among human T cell subsets. Semiquantitative ARM-PCR amplified T cell receptor alpha and beta CDR3 regions from mRNA. Exponential amplification used communal superprimers after tagged nested gene-specific primers in ARM-PCR. From the multiplex PCR reads, TCRdb called clonotypes with MiXCR, one entry per CDR3 protein. The data show about 5,000 distinct CDR3 sequences, around 62% seen once. CD8+ T cells were isolated by anti-CD4 multisort bead depletion, then anti-CD8 bead selection. The sequenced sample was CD8+ T cells sorted from blood. The receptors here all came from a middle-aged man in good health.

CDR3 DNA: TGCAGCGACAGGTCCCGGGGGACCCAGTACTTC. It is translated as CSDRSRGTQYF. The V and J genes are TRBV29-1 and TRBJ2-5, with D possibly being TRBD1 or TRBD2 (5 bases each). Germline CDR1 is SQVTM and CDR2 is ANQGSEA. This CDR3 contains 11 residues. V lost 7 bases, J lost 7 bases, and 13 bases lay in between.

The chain has TRBV11-1 and TRBJ1-1; D gene uncertain. CDR3 length: 13 residues. CDR1 and CDR2 from the germline V gene are SGHAT and FQDESV (reference sequence). The germline V and J ends were trimmed by 1 base and 4 bases, with 7 bases remaining between them. The CDR3 protein is CASSLGGVTEAFF. For the CDR3, the DNA is TGTGCCAGCAGCTTAGGAGGCGTCACTGAAGCTTTCTTT.

The V call is TRBV11-2, the J call TRBJ2-3; D might be TRBD1 (6 bases). CDR1 is SGHAT and CDR2 is FQNNGV in the germline V gene. Trimming removed 1 base at V and 4 bases at J, with 15 bases between. The CDR3 covers 16 residues. The CDR3 DNA reads as TGTGCCAGCAGCTTAGCCCCGGGACAAGTGTCAGATACGCAGTATTTT. This codes for CASSLAPGQVSDTQYF.

J is TRBJ2-5 and V is TRBV6-6; TRBD2 is a possible D gene (6 bases). The V gene lost 0 bases and the J gene lost 5 bases, with 22 bases spanning the gap. This CDR3 is built from 18 residues. Germline-derived CDR1 and CDR2 are MNHNY and SVGAGI (reference sequence). For the CDR3, the DNA is TGTGCCAGCAGTTACTCGTCCGCGGACTATAAAGATGAGGAGACCCAGTACTTC. It translates to CASSYSSADYKDEETQYF.

The V and J genes are TRBV7-8 and TRBJ2-4, with 7 bases lining up with TRBD1. After removal of 9 bases from V and 5 bases from J, the junction contained 10 bases not matched to a gene. This CDR3 has 14 amino acids. From germline, CDR1 is SGHVS and CDR2 FQNEAQ. CDR3 in DNA: TGTGCCAGTAGCACGTGGACAGGCGAAAACATTCAGTACTTC. This codes for CASSTWTGENIQYF. The full variable domain, completed using reference TRBV7-8 and TRBJ2-4, is GAGVSQSPRYKVAKRGQDVALRCDPISGHVSLFWYQQALGQGPEFLTYFQNEAQLDKSGLPSDRFFAERPEGSVSTLKIQRTQQEDSAVYLCASSTWTGENIQYFGAGTRLSVL.

The V call is TRBV19, the J call TRBJ1-1; D is ambiguous. CDR1 is LNHDA and CDR2 is SQIVND in the germline V gene (reference sequence). The V and J ends lost 7 bases and 0 bases respectively, with 15 bases between them. CDR3 length: 15 residues. CDR3 sequence: CASNWAGTLNTEAFF. The CDR3 nucleotides are TGTGCCAGTAATTGGGCAGGCACCTTGAACACTGAAGCTTTCTTT.

A few counts support this clonotype. V is TRBV28 and J is TRBJ2-7; 9 bases are shared with TRBD1. Germline loops: CDR1 MDHEN, CDR2 SYDVKM. This CDR3 has 14 amino acids. With V trimmed by 6 bases and J by 2 bases, 5 bases remained unmatched. CDR3 residues: CASSLDRGAYEQYF. In DNA form, the CDR3 reads TGTGCCAGCAGCTTAGACAGGGGGGCCTACGAGCAGTACTTC. The full variable domain, rest sourced from reference TRBV28 and TRBJ2-7, is DVKVTQSSRYLVKRTGEKVFLECVQDMDHENMFWYRQDPGLGLRLIYFSYDVKMKEKGDIPEGYSVSREKKERFSLILESASTNQTSMYLCASSLDRGAYEQYFGPGTRLTVT.

CDR3 bases: TGTGCCAGCGGCCCCGGTGACTATTCCTACGAGCAGTACTTC. Residues: CASGPGDYSYEQYF. V and J are TRBV28 and TRBJ2-7, with D possibly matching TRBD2 (5 bases). V lost 8 bases to trimming and J lost 1 base, with 15 bases between them. Germline V gene data show CDR1 as MDHEN and CDR2 as SYDVKM. This CDR3 region has 14 residues.

This rearrangement joins TRBV28 to TRBJ2-7; tentatively, D is TRBD2 (6 bases). The CDR3 is 17 amino acids. The V end was cut by 5 bases, the J end by 1 base, with 21 bases between. In germline, CDR1 is MDHEN, CDR2 SYDVKM. The CDR3 DNA reads TGTGCCAGCAGTGACTTCTACCGGGACTCTAATTCCTACGAGCAGTACTTC. This codes for CASSDFYRDSNSYEQYF.

The chain is built from TRBV20-1 and TRBJ1-5, with 7 bases fitting TRBD1. This CDR3 spans 12 amino acids. The germline V gene has CDR1 DFQATT and CDR2 SNEGSKA (reference sequence). The V segment lost 5 bases and the J segment 6 bases; nucleotides outside the gene matches: 4. CDR3 nucleotides: TGCAGTGCTCATACAGGGGCTCAGCCCCAGCATTTT. Translated, it gives CSAHTGAQPQHF.

The chain couples TRBV5-1 to TRBJ2-1, with 7 bases identical to TRBD2. The length of the CDR3 is 19 residues. The germline CDR1 and CDR2 sequences are SGHRS and YFSETQ. Unmatched junction bases numbered 19, after V lost 0 bases and J lost 7 bases. The CDR3 region has the DNA TGCGCCAGCAGCTTGGATCTCCTAGCGGCGCCTTCGTTCCGGAATGAGCAGTTCTTC. It yields the protein CASSLDLLAAPSFRNEQFF.

V gene TRBV5-5 combines with J gene TRBJ2-7, with D hard to call. With 0 bases removed from V and 2 bases from J, the gap between germline ends came to 15 bases. The germline V gene encodes CDR1 SGHKS and CDR2 YYEKEE (reference sequence). This CDR3 has 16 amino acids. This CDR3 is CASSLEVGLMTYEQYF. CDR3 DNA: TGTGCCAGCAGCTTGGAGGTGGGCCTCATGACCTACGAGCAGTACTTC.

Here the CDR3 reads CASSQETDISYNEQFF. In nucleotides, the CDR3 is TGCGCCAGCAGCCAAGAAACAGACATCTCCTACAATGAGCAGTTCTTC. The chain has TRBV4-1 and TRBJ2-1; D unresolved. The CDR3 length is 16 residues. The V gene lost 0 bases and the J gene lost 0 bases, with 9 bases spanning the gap. Germline CDR1 MGHRA, CDR2 YSYEKL.

The chain has TRBV11-2 and TRBJ1-2; TRBD1 agrees at 7 bases. The length of the CDR3 is 15 residues. CDR1 SGHAT and CDR2 FQNNGV come from the germline V gene. Unmatched junction bases numbered 9, after V lost 4 bases and J lost 4 bases. Here the CDR3 DNA reads TGTGCCAGCAGCTCCTATCTGACAGGGCCCTATGGCTACACCTTC. Its translation: CASSSYLTGPYGYTF.

The chain joins TRBV7-8 to TRBJ2-1; 7 bases map to TRBD1. V lost 1 base and J lost 6; bases outside the gene matches: 3. CDR1 and CDR2 (germline): SGHVS, FQNEAQ. The CDR3 covers 14 residues. The CDR3 coding sequence is TGTGCCAGCAGCTTAGGACAGGGCCTCAATGAGCAGTTCTTC. Encoded protein: CASSLGQGLNEQFF.

The rearrangement joins TRBV11-2 to TRBJ2-3; D gene ambiguous. The CDR3 extends over 13 amino acids. Deletions cut 5 bases from V and 2 bases from J, with 8 bases between. Looked up from germline, CDR1 is SGHAT and CDR2 is FQNNGV. The CDR3 DNA reads TGTGCCAGCAGCCTTCCCCCCACAGATACGCAGTATTTT. Translation gives CASSLPPTDTQYF.

The chain is built from TRBV28 and TRBJ2-5, with TRBD2 as a possible D gene (7 bases). Germline V gives CDR1 MDHEN, CDR2 SYDVKM. CDR3 length: 16 residues. The V gene lost 4 bases and the J gene lost 9 bases, with 24 bases spanning the gap. The CDR3 DNA reads TGTGCCAGCAGTTCTTCTAGGGGGACTACCCACTTGTCCCAGTACTTC. Residues: CASSSSRGTTHLSQYF.

The chain is built from TRBV27 and TRBJ2-1; either TRBD1 or TRBD2 may fit D (5 bases each). V lost 2 bases and J 7 bases, leaving 9 bases between the germline ends. This CDR3 spans 13 amino acids. CDR1 is MNHEY and CDR2 is SMNVEV in the germline V gene (reference sequence). In nucleotides, the CDR3 is TGTGCCAGCAGTTTAAATTGGGGGAATGAGCAGTTCTTC. Translated: CASSLNWGNEQFF.

This clonotype has only one observation. This chain uses TRBV2 with TRBJ2-2; D unclear. The CDR3 covers 17 residues. V shed 3 bases and J shed 0 bases, with 14 bases lying between them. Germline CDR1 reads SNHLY; CDR2 reads FYNNEI. CDR3 residues: CASSDAVVLTNTGELFF. CDR3 sequence (DNA): TGTGCCAGCAGTGACGCAGTGGTGTTAACGAACACCGGGGAGCTGTTTTTT.

The genes are TRBV5-1 and TRBJ2-5; the D gene is possibly TRBD1 (5 bases). Per germline, CDR1 SGHRS and CDR2 YFSETQ. The CDR3 loop spans 16 amino acids. Trimming left V 0 bases short and J 4 bases short, with 16 bases between. In DNA, the CDR3 is TGCGCCAGCAGCTTGGAGAGCTTCACAGGTTTAGAGACCCAGTACTTC. It translates to CASSLESFTGLETQYF.

Details on this clonotype: The germline gene is not matched at one end of the junction; a read error may be the cause. The gene calls are TRBV5-4 and TRBJ2-1, with D unclear. The germline V gene has CDR1 SGHNT and CDR2 YYREEE (reference sequence). This CDR3 spans 13 amino acids. This CDR3 reads CASSLVGENEQFF. The CDR3 region has the DNA TGCGCCAGCAGCTTGGTAGGTGAGAATGAGCAGTTCTTC.

Remarks on this clonotype: An end of the junction differs from the germline gene, which may be a read error. The chain recombines TRBV12-3 or TRBV12-4 with TRBJ2-5, with D perhaps TRBD1 (6 bases). The CDR3 totals 15 residues. The CDR3 spells CASSLVGTRQETQYF. The CDR3 nucleotides read TGTGCCAGCAGCTTAGTCGGGACACGACAAGAGACCCAGTACTTC.